This note documents a single T cell receptor (beta chain) sequence. The J segment lost 2 bases and the V segment lost 2 bases, leaving 13 bases of the junction unmatched. This CDR3 has 18 amino acids. Germline CDR1 is SGHKS and CDR2 is YYEKEE (reference sequence). Per the study methods: How many nucleated cells were present was estimated from reference gene primer amplification. Produced via immunoSEQ multiplex PCR; TCRdb's table is partial and in-frame only. V and J calls and clone size are given by that table; D and trimming were obtained from the DNA. The table has 150,000 to 170,000 clones, approximately 85% seen once. These data belong to a study of blood T cell repertoires in COVID-19. Study-wide context: T cells, B-cell-depleted T cells, or PBMCs provided the cDNA or gDNA that served as material.

Those enrolled in Seattle joined during active infection and were followed longitudinally afterward. The receptor was isolated from a man between 60 and 70 years old with COVID-19, enrolled during active disease. Sequenced input: peripheral blood. The chain couples TRBV5-5 to TRBJ1-2; 9 bases are shared with TRBD1. CDR3 loop: CASSLSAGTGIFNYGYTF. The CDR3 DNA sequence: TGTGCCAGCAGCTTAAGCGCGGGGACAGGGATATTCAACTATGGCTACACCTTC.